The 20 T cell receptor beta chains below come from one sample, sequenced in a study of blood T cell repertoires in COVID-19. Profiled with immunoSEQ multiplex PCR; TCRdb holds only in-frame clones, not every one. The profile shows roughly 150,000 clones, approximately 92% of them singletons. Sequencing was done on a sample of peripheral blood. Every receptor here comes from a woman in her sixties with active COVID-19.

The chain links TRBV6-6 to TRBJ2-2, with 9 positions matching TRBD2. V shed 5 bases and J 2 bases; nucleotides not matched to a gene: 9. The CDR3 contains 17 residues. Germline V gene lookup returns CDR1 MNHNY and CDR2 SVGAGI (reference sequence). CDR3 DNA sequence: TGTGCCAGCAGTCTCGGCCTTAGCGGGAGAAACACCGGGGAGCTGTTTTTT. Protein sequence: CASSLGLSGRNTGELFF.

The J gene is TRBJ2-7, the V gene TRBV5-4, with 15 bases identical to TRBD2. This CDR3 is built from 19 residues. Germline V gene data show CDR1 as SGHNT and CDR2 as YYREEE (reference sequence). V was pared by 2 bases and J by 0 bases, with 9 bases of the junction left unmatched. CDR3 amino acids: CASSFGLAGGMLSSYEQYF. CDR3 DNA sequence: TGTGCCAGCAGCTTTGGACTAGCGGGAGGGATGTTAAGCTCCTACGAGCAGTACTTC. The whole variable domain, filled in from reference TRBV5-4 and TRBJ2-7, reads ETGVTQSPTHLIKTRGQQVTLRCSSQSGHNTVSWYQQALGQGPQFIFQYYREEENGRGNFPPRFSGLQFPNYSSELNVNALELDDSALYLCASSFGLAGGMLSSYEQYFGPGTRLTVT.

The V gene is TRBV6-2 or TRBV6-3, the J gene TRBJ1-5, with D perhaps matching TRBD1 (6 bases). V lost 6 bases and J lost 6, with 21 bases in between. The CDR3 has 16 residues. Germline values: CDR1 MNHEY, CDR2 SVGEGT. The CDR3 DNA sequence: TGTGCCAGCAGCGTGACGACAGGAGGTTTGGGTCAGCCCCAGCATTTT. Encoded protein: CASSVTTGGLGQPQHF.

V gene TRBV5-1 combines with J gene TRBJ1-1, with a weak D call TRBD1 (5 bases). V lost 1 base, J lost 3 bases, and 10 bases lay in between. Germline assignment: CDR1 SGHRS and CDR2 YFSETQ. The CDR3 has 14 residues. The CDR3 reads CASSLQGLDTEAFF. For the CDR3, the DNA is TGCGCCAGCAGCTTGCAGGGCTTAGACACTGAAGCTTTCTTT.

This chain joins TRBV27 and TRBJ1-6; D is unclear. Between the trimmed V and J ends, which lost 4 bases and 5 bases, there was a span of 12 bases. The CDR3 is made up of 15 amino acids. In germline, CDR1 is MNHEY, CDR2 SMNVEV (reference sequence). CDR3 sequence: CASSSSRRHNSPLHF. CDR3 bases: TGTGCCAGCAGTTCTTCCCGGCGGCATAATTCACCCCTCCACTTT.

The V gene is TRBV5-1, the J gene TRBJ2-2, with 11 bases aligning to TRBD2. Trimming cost V 7 bases and J 4 bases; bases outside gene matches: 9. CDR3 length equals 16 residues. CDR1 and CDR2 from the germline V gene are SGHRS and YFSETQ. The CDR3 bases are TGCGCCAGCTTTCCGTCTCTAGCGGGAGGCACCGGGGAGCTGTTTTTT. As protein: CASFPSLAGGTGELFF.

The V gene is TRBV21-1, the J gene TRBJ2-1; no DNA check was done on the table's D call, TRBD2. TRBV21-1 is deemed a pseudogene. The CDR3 consists of 16 residues. Written as DNA, the CDR3 is TGTGCCAGCAGCAAAGGTCCCGGAGCGAGGGTTAATGAGCAGTTCTTC. This encodes CASSKGPGARVNEQFF.

The chain carries TRBV28 and TRBJ2-7; D call uncertain. There are 14 residues in the CDR3. Germline values: CDR1 MDHEN, CDR2 SYDVKM. Trimming stripped 7 bases from V and 3 bases from J, with 16 bases between. CDR3 in amino acids: CASTLDRRSYEQYF. CDR3 sequence (DNA): TGTGCCAGCACCCTTGACCGTCGGAGCTACGAGCAGTACTTC.

The chain uses TRBV27 and TRBJ1-1; D remains unclear. CDR3 length equals 13 residues. Germline V CDR1 and CDR2: MNHEY, SMNVEV (reference sequence). Trimming took off 5 bases at V and 1 base at J, with 8 bases between the two ends. DNA for the CDR3: TGTGCCAGCAGTGCTGGCCGGAACACTGAAGCTTTCTTT. It encodes CASSAGRNTEAFF.

This clone was seen just once. The chain joins TRBV19 to TRBJ2-1; TRBD2 aligns across 7 bases. V gave up 6 bases and J gave up 6 bases; unmatched junction bases: 8. Germline V gene sequence: CDR1 LNHDA, CDR2 SQIVND (reference sequence). The CDR3 covers 14 residues. The CDR3 loop reads CASRTGGVPNEQFF. Here the CDR3 DNA reads TGTGCCAGTAGAACGGGAGGTGTACCCAATGAGCAGTTCTTC.

The J gene is TRBJ1-4, the V gene TRBV7-8; D might be TRBD1 (5 bases). V dropped 6 bases and J dropped 4 bases, with 12 bases sitting between them. The CDR3 is made up of 14 amino acids. Germline CDR1 and CDR2: SGHVS and FQNEAQ. DNA for the CDR3: TGTGCCAGCAGTATAAGGGGCGATAATGAAAAACTGTTTTTT. It yields the protein CASSIRGDNEKLFF.

The V and J genes are TRBV19 and TRBJ1-3; perhaps TRBD1 as D (6 bases). The CDR3 is made up of 13 amino acids. V was shortened by 8 bases and J by 4 bases, with 12 bases between the two germline ends. Germline CDR1 reads LNHDA; CDR2 reads SQIVND (reference sequence). DNA of the CDR3: TGTGCCAGTTTTACAGGGTACGGAAACACCATATATTTT. This translates into CASFTGYGNTIYF.

The J gene is TRBJ1-6, the V gene TRBV7-2, with D possibly matching TRBD1 (6 bases). The CDR3 sequence is 12 residues long. With 5 bases removed from V and 10 bases from J, the gap between germline ends came to 9 bases. CDR1 is SGHTA, CDR2 FQGNSA, per germline. In DNA form, the CDR3 reads TGTGCCAGCAGCATTGGGACATCACCCCTCCACTTT. Translated, it gives CASSIGTSPLHF.

The rearrangement links TRBV4-3 to TRBJ2-3, with 11 positions matching TRBD1. Germline values: CDR1 LGHNA, CDR2 YSLEER. The CDR3 runs 21 residues. V dropped 0 bases and J dropped 4; count of bases not matched to a gene: 18. DNA for the CDR3: TGCGCCAGCAGCCAAGAGGTGGCCCGTGGACAGGGGGCGGGTGTGGCAGATACGCAGTATTTT. Translation: CASSQEVARGQGAGVADTQYF.

This sequence joins TRBV7-6 and TRBJ1-2, with 8 bases aligning to TRBD1. Unmatched junction bases numbered 8, after V lost 5 bases and J lost 3 bases. The CDR3 length is 15 residues. Germline values: CDR1 SGHVS, CDR2 FNYEAQ. The DNA for the CDR3 is TGTGCCAGCAGCCCGCGACAGGGGCAGGACTATGGCTACACCTTC. Amino acids: CASSPRQGQDYGYTF. Full variable domain (rest looked up from reference TRBV7-6 and TRBJ1-2): GAGVSQSPRYKVTKRGQDVALRCDPISGHVSLYWYRQALGQGPEFLTYFNYEAQQDKSGLPNDRFSAERPEGSISTLTIQRTEQRDSAMYRCASSPRQGQDYGYTFGSGTRLTVV.

The rearrangement links TRBV6-5 to TRBJ1-1; a possible D gene is TRBD1 (5 bases). There are 14 residues in the CDR3. V was clipped by 0 bases and J by 3 bases, with 8 bases between them. From germline, CDR1 is MNHEY and CDR2 SVGAGI. CDR3 protein: CASSYSLGHTEAFF. The CDR3 coding sequence is TGTGCCAGCAGTTACTCCTTGGGGCACACTGAAGCTTTCTTT.

The CDR3 bases are TGCAGCGCCCAGACTCGCCAAACCACAGATACGCAGTATTTT. Its protein product is CSAQTRQTTDTQYF. This chain joins TRBV29-1 and TRBJ2-3; no reliable D call. CDR1 and CDR2 from the germline V gene are SQVTM and ANQGSEA. CDR3 length: 14 residues. The V end lost 7 bases, the J end lost 2 bases, and 16 bases lay between the germline ends.

This chain joins TRBV27 and TRBJ2-3; D is possibly TRBD2 (5 bases). V was shortened by 4 bases and J by 1 base, with 6 bases between the two germline ends. Germline values: CDR1 MNHEY, CDR2 SMNVEV (reference sequence). This CDR3 region has 13 residues. CDR3 bases: TGTGCCAGCAGTTGGACTGGCACAGATACGCAGTATTTT. It codes for CASSWTGTDTQYF.

The chain has TRBV7-9 and TRBJ2-3; 8 positions match TRBD2. The CDR3 has 14 residues. Per the germline V gene, CDR1 is SEHNR and CDR2 is FQNEAQ (reference sequence). V was pared by 8 bases and J by 2 bases, with 6 bases of the junction left unmatched. The CDR3 sequence: CASETSVYTDTQYF. CDR3 DNA: TGTGCCAGCGAGACTAGCGTATACACAGATACGCAGTATTTT.

The V and J genes are TRBV6-6 and TRBJ2-5; TRBD1 matches 7 bases. The junction had 10 bases not matched to a gene; V was cut back by 7 bases and J by 5 bases. The CDR3 loop spans 14 amino acids. The germline V gene has CDR1 MNHNY and CDR2 SVGAGI (reference sequence). CDR3 in DNA: TGTGCCAGCATGGGACAGTTGGGGATGGAGACCCAGTACTTC. Amino acids: CASMGQLGMETQYF.